The 28 T cell receptor beta chains below all came from one sample that was sequenced in a study of T-cell memory formation after mild COVID-19. Via MiXCR, TCRdb re-called the 5' RACE reads, giving one row per CDR3 protein. The sample has some 450,000 distinct CDR3 sequences; around 18% are singletons. The material sequenced was PBMCs or a T cell subset sorted from them (not recorded which). These receptors all come from an adult woman who had mild COVID-19 (a few samples of this study predate the infection). Cell type and time point are not known.

The gene calls are TRBV6-2 or TRBV6-3 and TRBJ2-1; D not resolved. In germline, CDR1 is MNHEY, CDR2 SVGEGT. CDR3 length equals 16 residues. V gave up 3 bases and J gave up 8 bases, with 20 bases separating them. The CDR3 region has the DNA TGTGCCAGCAGTTATCGATCGGCCCTGCCTTTGGATGAGCAGTTCTTC. Translated, it gives CASSYRSALPLDEQFF.

V is TRBV15 and J is TRBJ1-6; D unclear. Germline CDR1 LNHNV, CDR2 YYDKDF (reference sequence). The V and J ends lost 1 base and 6 bases respectively, with 10 bases between them. CDR3 size: 15 residues. Here the CDR3 DNA reads TGTGCCACCAGCAGAGCTGGGTCGGCTAATTCACCCCTCCACTTT. This translates into CATSRAGSANSPLHF.

A few counts support this clonotype. The chain is built from TRBV29-1 and TRBJ2-1, with 7 nucleotides matching TRBD2. Germline V lookup: CDR1 SQVTM, CDR2 ANQGSEA. The CDR3 is made up of 14 amino acids. V dropped 3 bases and J dropped 2; count of bases not matched to a gene: 4. The CDR3 reads CSVDREGPYNEQFF. The CDR3 nucleotides read TGCAGCGTTGACAGGGAGGGGCCCTACAATGAGCAGTTCTTC.

The chain recombines TRBV12-3 or TRBV12-4 with TRBJ1-1; 8 nucleotides line up with TRBD1. Trimming took 5 bases from V and 8 from J; bases not matched to a gene: 4. The CDR3 is made up of 12 amino acids. CDR3 amino acids: CASSPGTGEAFF. CDR3 in DNA: TGTGCCAGCAGTCCCGGGACAGGAGAAGCTTTCTTT.

The chain carries TRBV5-6 and TRBJ2-1, with TRBD2 matching over 14 bases. The CDR3 spans 17 residues. Trimming at V came to 2 bases and at J to 6 bases, leaving 7 bases not matched to a gene. CDR1 SGHDT and CDR2 YYEEEE come from the germline V gene. The CDR3 bases are TGTGCCAGCAGCTTACCCGGACTAGCGGGGGGCGGCAATGAGCAGTTCTTC. Encoded protein: CASSLPGLAGGGNEQFF.

The genes are TRBV28 and TRBJ2-5; 9 nucleotides match TRBD1. The ends lost 0 bases at V and 3 bases at J; junction bases unmatched: 11. Germline CDR1 and CDR2: MDHEN and SYDVKM. The CDR3 length is 18 residues. CDR3: CASSLCIYLRDREETQYF. The CDR3 DNA sequence: TGTGCCAGCAGTTTATGCATCTACCTCCGGGACAGGGAAGAGACCCAGTACTTC.

This clonotype was found a few times. V usage is TRBV6-1 and J usage is TRBJ1-2; D is undetermined. Germline V gives CDR1 MNHNS, CDR2 SASEGT. The CDR3 covers 14 residues. V lost 1 base and J 4 bases, leaving 10 bases between the germline ends. The CDR3 loop reads CASSEVEVGYGYTF. The CDR3 DNA reads TGTGCCAGCAGTGAAGTTGAAGTCGGCTATGGCTACACCTTC.

This clonotype was counted between two and nine times. V and J are TRBV6-2 or TRBV6-3 and TRBJ2-3, with D possibly TRBD2 on 6 matching bases. Trimming left V 6 bases short and J 2 bases short, with 15 bases between. The CDR3 runs to 15 residues. Germline V lookup: CDR1 MNHEY, CDR2 SVGEGT. CDR3 loop: CASRPLARVTDTQYF. The CDR3 DNA follows: TGTGCCAGCAGACCCCTAGCGCGGGTCACAGATACGCAGTATTTT.

V and J are TRBV20-1 and TRBJ2-4; 13 positions agree with TRBD2. The CDR3 has 20 amino acids. Germline CDR1 reads DFQATT; CDR2 reads SNEGSKA (reference sequence). J was trimmed by 0 bases and V by 5 bases; bases with no gene match: 16. The CDR3 region is CSAPPPLTSGGPLAKNIQYF. The CDR3 nucleotides read TGCAGTGCTCCACCTCCTCTGACTAGCGGGGGGCCCCTAGCCAAAAACATTCAGTACTTC.

This chain uses TRBV30 with TRBJ1-1, with D hard to call. Trimming removed 4 bases from V and 0 bases from J, with 12 bases in between. Per the germline V gene, CDR1 is GTSNPN and CDR2 is SVGIG (reference sequence). This CDR3 contains 14 residues. In nucleotides, the CDR3 is TGTGCCTGGACCGGGATCTCCATGAACACTGAAGCTTTCTTT. Its translation: CAWTGISMNTEAFF.

The chain joins TRBV15 to TRBJ1-1, with 7 positions matching TRBD1. Germline values: CDR1 LNHNV, CDR2 YYDKDF (reference sequence). This CDR3 region has 14 residues. V trimming: 4 bases; J trimming: 0 bases; junction bases outside the gene matches: 2. The CDR3 reads CATSKQGMNTEAFF. The CDR3 nucleotides are TGTGCCACCAGCAAACAGGGGATGAACACTGAAGCTTTCTTT.

This chain joins TRBV18 and TRBJ2-7, with 9 nucleotides matching TRBD2. The CDR3 covers 16 residues. Germline V gives CDR1 KGHSH, CDR2 LQKENI. V trimming: 2 bases; J trimming: 3 bases; junction bases outside the gene matches: 8. CDR3 loop: CASSPGAGGPFYEQYF. The DNA for the CDR3 is TGTGCCAGCTCACCAGGGGCGGGAGGGCCTTTCTACGAGCAGTACTTC.

This clonotype was found a few times. The rearrangement uses TRBV6-2 or TRBV6-3 and TRBJ2-5; weak D call: TRBD2 (6 bases). The CDR3 extends over 14 amino acids. Trimming took off 3 bases at V and 5 bases at J, with 13 bases between the two ends. Germline V lookup: CDR1 MNHEY, CDR2 SVGEGT. CDR3 coding DNA: TGTGCCAGCAGTTATTCGGGAGCGGGTGAGACCCAGTACTTC. It is translated as CASSYSGAGETQYF.

This clonotype was seen a few times. The rearrangement joins TRBV29-1 to TRBJ2-7, with 9 bases identical to TRBD1. Germline CDR1 and CDR2: SQVTM and ANQGSEA. The CDR3 is made up of 14 amino acids. The J segment lost 3 bases and the V segment lost 5 bases, leaving 8 bases of the junction unmatched. CDR3 residues: CSVSPGQGIYEQYF. CDR3 sequence (DNA): TGCAGCGTTAGCCCGGGACAGGGAATCTACGAGCAGTACTTC.

The V call is TRBV4-3, the J call TRBJ2-7; D is perhaps TRBD2 (5 bases). Germline CDR1 LGHNA, CDR2 YSLEER. The CDR3 spans 13 residues. The germline V and J ends were trimmed by 3 bases and 8 bases, with 14 bases remaining between them. The CDR3 loop is CASSQREGSKQYF. The CDR3 region has the DNA TGCGCCAGCAGCCAGAGGGAAGGGAGCAAGCAGTACTTC.

In this sample, this clonotype turned up a few times. The rearrangement joins TRBV6-2 or TRBV6-3 to TRBJ1-5, with D possibly being TRBD1 (6 bases). CDR1 is MNHEY, CDR2 SVGEGT, per germline. V gave up 2 bases and J gave up 7 bases, with 12 bases separating them. The CDR3 is 14 residues long. DNA of the CDR3: TGTGCCAGCAGTTACCTAACAGGGCGACAGCCCCAGCATTTT. This gives the protein CASSYLTGRQPQHF.

This clonotype was recorded a few times. The chain is built from TRBV7-2 and TRBJ1-2; D gene unclear. V was trimmed by 0 bases and J by 5 bases, leaving 16 bases between them. The CDR3 extends over 16 amino acids. Looked up from germline, CDR1 is SGHTA and CDR2 is FQGNSA. CDR3 amino acids: CASSLALGYLGYGYTF. CDR3 bases: TGTGCCAGCAGCTTAGCGCTGGGTTACCTGGGGTATGGCTACACCTTC. Full variable domain (remainder filled in from reference TRBV7-2 and TRBJ1-2): GAGVSQSPSNKVTEKGKDVELRCDPISGHTALYWYRQSLGQGLEFLIYFQGNSAPDKSGLPSDRFSAERTGGSVSTLTIQRTQQEDSAVYLCASSLALGYLGYGYTFGSGTRLTVV.

V usage is TRBV10-3 and J usage is TRBJ2-4; D unresolved. CDR1 and CDR2 from the germline V gene are ENHRY and SYGVKD. V was shortened by 10 bases and J by 0 bases, with 22 bases between the two germline ends. The CDR3 spans 17 residues. DNA of the CDR3: TGTGCCACCGGAGTGGGCACGAGTCCTCTAGCCAAAAACATTCAGTACTTC. Residues: CATGVGTSPLAKNIQYF.

V and J are TRBV4-3 and TRBJ2-7, with 11 bases matching TRBD1. Looked up from germline, CDR1 is LGHNA and CDR2 is YSLEER. The J segment lost 2 bases and the V segment lost 1 base, leaving 7 bases of the junction unmatched. The CDR3 totals 17 residues. CDR3 loop: CASSQVKRDRGTYEQYF. As DNA, the CDR3 is TGCGCCAGCAGCCAAGTCAAGCGGGACAGGGGGACCTACGAGCAGTACTTC.

This clonotype was recorded a few times. The chain links TRBV12-3 or TRBV12-4 to TRBJ2-3; TRBD1 matches 9 bases. The ends lost 5 bases at V and 7 bases at J; junction bases unmatched: 7. The CDR3 has 14 residues. This CDR3 is CASSPPGQGYTQYF. The CDR3 region has the DNA TGTGCCAGCAGTCCTCCGGGACAGGGATATACGCAGTATTTT.

This clonotype turned up a few times. This chain joins TRBV20-1 and TRBJ2-3; D uncertain. The CDR3 is 13 residues long. Germline CDR1 DFQATT, CDR2 SNEGSKA (reference sequence). V gave up 0 bases and J gave up 6 bases, with 10 bases separating them. The DNA for the CDR3 is TGCAGTGCTAGAGACATACCGACGGATACGCAGTATTTT. As protein: CSARDIPTDTQYF.

The chain joins TRBV2 to TRBJ2-2; 8 nucleotides align to TRBD2. V shed 7 bases and J 9 bases; nucleotides not matched to a gene: 10. CDR3 length: 14 amino acids. The V gene's germline CDR1 is SNHLY and CDR2 FYNNEI. This CDR3 is CASKSGSISRELFF. CDR3 nucleotides: TGTGCCAGCAAAAGCGGGAGTATAAGTCGGGAGCTGTTTTTT.

This clonotype has only a few counts. The chain is built from TRBV6-6 and TRBJ2-1; 8 bases align to TRBD2. Germline CDR1 is MNHNY and CDR2 is SVGAGI (reference sequence). The CDR3 length is 15 residues. The ends lost 2 bases at V and 8 bases at J; junction bases unmatched: 8. The CDR3 is CASSYGTGGGYEQFF. The CDR3 coding sequence is TGTGCCAGCAGTTACGGGACGGGAGGGGGGTATGAGCAGTTCTTC.

This clonotype was counted only a few times. The genes are TRBV6-5 and TRBJ2-7, with 8 positions matching TRBD2. The V gene end was trimmed by 4 bases and the J gene end by 2 bases; junction bases not matched to a gene: 7. The CDR3 has 15 amino acids. Germline lookup yields CDR1 MNHEY and CDR2 SVGAGI. The CDR3 loop is CASSSPGRGAYEQYF. CDR3 nucleotide sequence: TGTGCCAGCAGTTCTCCAGGGCGGGGGGCCTACGAGCAGTACTTC.

This clonotype was seen just once. CDR3 coding DNA: TGTGCCAGCAGTTACGGGGGGTCTCGGGAGACCCAGTACTTC. Its translation: CASSYGGSRETQYF. J is TRBJ2-5 and V is TRBV6-5, with D tentatively TRBD2 (6 bases). Between the trimmed V and J ends, which lost 2 bases and 5 bases, there was a span of 12 bases. The CDR3 runs 14 residues. CDR1 is MNHEY and CDR2 is SVGAGI in the germline V gene.

The chain couples TRBV15 to TRBJ2-2, with 7 bases matching TRBD1. Germline-derived CDR1 and CDR2 are LNHNV and YYDKDF (reference sequence). Trimming removed 8 bases from V and 8 bases from J; junction bases left unmatched: 5. The CDR3 runs 12 residues. CDR3 sequence (DNA): TGTGCCACCGAGGGGGCAGGGGGGGAGCTGTTTTTT. Amino acid sequence: CATEGAGGELFF.

This sequence joins TRBV12-3 or TRBV12-4 and TRBJ1-1; D unclear. V lost 1 base and J 0 bases, leaving 6 bases between the germline ends. This CDR3 comprises 14 residues. This chain's CDR3 is CASSLDNLNTEAFF. In DNA, the CDR3 is TGTGCCAGCAGTTTAGACAACTTGAACACTGAAGCTTTCTTT.

This clonotype has only a few counts. The chain carries TRBV12-3 or TRBV12-4 and TRBJ2-7; D may match TRBD1 or TRBD2 (7 bases each). V lost 6 bases, J lost 2 bases, and 20 bases lay in between. This CDR3 spans 16 amino acids. CDR3 bases: TGTGCCAGCAGCTCACAGGGGCGCGGGAGTACCTACGAGCAGTACTTC. Protein sequence: CASSSQGRGSTYEQYF.